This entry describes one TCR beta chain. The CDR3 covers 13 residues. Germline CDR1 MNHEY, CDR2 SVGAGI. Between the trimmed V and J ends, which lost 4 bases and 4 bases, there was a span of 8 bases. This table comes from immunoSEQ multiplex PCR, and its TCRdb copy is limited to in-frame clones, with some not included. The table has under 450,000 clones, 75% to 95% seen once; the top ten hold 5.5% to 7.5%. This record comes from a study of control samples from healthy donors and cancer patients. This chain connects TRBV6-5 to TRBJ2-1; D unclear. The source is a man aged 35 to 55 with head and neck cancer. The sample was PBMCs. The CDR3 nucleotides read TGTGCCAGCAGTTTCACAGTTTACAATGAGCAGTTCTTC. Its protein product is CASSFTVYNEQFF.